This TCR beta chain stems from a study of STAT3 mutations in large granular lymphocyte leukemia. Study information: Among longitudinally sequenced T-LGLL patients, roughly half had canonical activating STAT3 mutations detected. Study-wide points: In about 30% of the 18 patients, new TCR clonotypes emerged after therapy. In T-cell large granular lymphocyte leukemia, about half of patients showed multiple immunodominant subclonotypes. Differing intervals and regimens complicate linking therapy response to clone burden.

Average productive template count per sample was 35,000 to 50,000. The repertoire was sequenced with immunoSEQ multiplex PCR; TCRdb's copy has only in-frame clones and lacks some. This table has over 10,000 clones, over 75% appearing once. Comments on this clone: Its cognate antigen is unknown.

The CDR3 runs to 15 residues. V shed 5 bases and J shed 2 bases, with 13 bases lying between them. The germline V gene encodes CDR1 MDHEN and CDR2 SYDVKM. The sample taken for sequencing was peripheral blood mononuclear cells. This receptor was obtained from a man between 60 and 75 years old with T-cell large granular lymphocyte leukemia. Some clones in this sample may be carry-over from other donors' samples. The chain recombines TRBV28 with TRBJ1-3, with D perhaps TRBD1 (5 bases). The DNA for the CDR3 is TGTGCCAGCAGTCCCGCTGGGGGGGCTGGAAACACCATATATTTT. Amino acid sequence: CASSPAGGAGNTIYF.